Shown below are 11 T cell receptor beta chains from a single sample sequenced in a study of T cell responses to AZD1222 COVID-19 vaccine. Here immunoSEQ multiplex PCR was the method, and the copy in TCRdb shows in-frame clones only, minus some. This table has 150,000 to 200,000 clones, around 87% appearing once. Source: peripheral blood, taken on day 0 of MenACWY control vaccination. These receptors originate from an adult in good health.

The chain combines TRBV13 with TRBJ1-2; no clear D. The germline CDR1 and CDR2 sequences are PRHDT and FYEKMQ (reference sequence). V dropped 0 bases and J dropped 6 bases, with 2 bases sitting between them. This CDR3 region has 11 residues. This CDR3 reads CASSLGNGYTF. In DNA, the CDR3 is TGTGCCAGCAGCTTAGGGAATGGCTACACCTTC.

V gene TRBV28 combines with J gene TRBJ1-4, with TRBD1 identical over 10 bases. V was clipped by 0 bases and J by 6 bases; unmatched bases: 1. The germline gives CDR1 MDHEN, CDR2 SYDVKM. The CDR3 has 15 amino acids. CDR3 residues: CASSLWTGGDEKLFF. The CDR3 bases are TGTGCCAGCAGTTTATGGACAGGGGGCGATGAAAAACTGTTTTTT. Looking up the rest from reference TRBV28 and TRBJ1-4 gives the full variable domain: DVKVTQSSRYLVKRTGEKVFLECVQDMDHENMFWYRQDPGLGLRLIYFSYDVKMKEKGDIPEGYSVSREKKERFSLILESASTNQTSMYLCASSLWTGGDEKLFFGSGTQLSVL.

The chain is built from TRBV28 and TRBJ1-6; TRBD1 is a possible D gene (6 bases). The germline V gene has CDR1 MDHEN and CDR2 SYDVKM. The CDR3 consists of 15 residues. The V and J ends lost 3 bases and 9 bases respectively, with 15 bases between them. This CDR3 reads CASSLRDIVGSPLHF. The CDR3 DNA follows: TGTGCCAGCAGTTTGAGGGACATAGTGGGTTCACCCCTCCACTTT.

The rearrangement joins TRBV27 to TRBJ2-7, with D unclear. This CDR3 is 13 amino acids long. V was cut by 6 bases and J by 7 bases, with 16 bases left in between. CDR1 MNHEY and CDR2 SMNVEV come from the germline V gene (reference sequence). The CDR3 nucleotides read TGTGCCAGCAGGGCAGTCGGAGCGAGGGAGCAGTACTTC. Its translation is CASRAVGAREQYF.

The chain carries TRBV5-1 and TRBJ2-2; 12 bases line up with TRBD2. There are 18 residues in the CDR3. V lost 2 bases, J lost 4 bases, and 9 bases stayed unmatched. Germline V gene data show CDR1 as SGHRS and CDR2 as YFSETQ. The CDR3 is CASSFRTSGASFTGELFF. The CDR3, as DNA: TGCGCCAGCAGCTTCCGGACTAGCGGGGCCTCCTTCACCGGGGAGCTGTTTTTT.

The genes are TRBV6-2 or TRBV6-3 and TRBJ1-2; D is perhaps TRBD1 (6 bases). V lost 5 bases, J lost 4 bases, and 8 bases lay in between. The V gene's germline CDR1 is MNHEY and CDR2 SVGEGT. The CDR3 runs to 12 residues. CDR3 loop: CASSQGFYGYTF. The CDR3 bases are TGTGCCAGCAGTCAGGGGTTCTATGGCTACACCTTC.

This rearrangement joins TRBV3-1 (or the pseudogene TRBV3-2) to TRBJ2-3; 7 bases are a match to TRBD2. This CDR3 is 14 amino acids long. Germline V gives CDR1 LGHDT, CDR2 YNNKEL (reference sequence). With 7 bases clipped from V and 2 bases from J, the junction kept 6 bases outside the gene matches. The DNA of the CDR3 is TGTGCCAGCACCACTGCGGGAGCCACAGATACGCAGTATTTT. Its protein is CASTTAGATDTQYF.

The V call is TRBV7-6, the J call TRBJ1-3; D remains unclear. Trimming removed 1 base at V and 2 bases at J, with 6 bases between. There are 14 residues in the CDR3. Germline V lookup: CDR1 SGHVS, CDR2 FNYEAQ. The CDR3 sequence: CASSLDYPGNTIYF. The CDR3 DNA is TGTGCCAGCAGCTTAGATTACCCTGGAAACACCATATATTTT.

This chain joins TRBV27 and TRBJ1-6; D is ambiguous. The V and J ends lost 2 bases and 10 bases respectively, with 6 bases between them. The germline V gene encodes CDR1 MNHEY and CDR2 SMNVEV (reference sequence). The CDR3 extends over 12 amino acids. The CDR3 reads CASSLVGSPLHF. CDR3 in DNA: TGTGCCAGCAGTTTAGTCGGCTCACCCCTCCACTTT.

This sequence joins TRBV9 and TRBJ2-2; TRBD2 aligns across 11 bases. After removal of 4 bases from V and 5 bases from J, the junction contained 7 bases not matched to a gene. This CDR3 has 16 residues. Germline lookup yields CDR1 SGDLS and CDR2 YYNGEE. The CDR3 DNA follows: TGTGCCAGCAGCCCAGGGGCTAGCGGGAGGACCGGGGAGCTGTTTTTT. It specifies CASSPGASGRTGELFF. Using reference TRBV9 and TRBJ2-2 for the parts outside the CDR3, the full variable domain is DSGVTQTPKHLITATGQRVTLRCSPRSGDLSVYWYQQSLDQGLQFLIQYYNGEERAKGNILERFSAQQFPDLHSELNLSSLELGDSALYFCASSPGASGRTGELFFGEGSRLTVL.

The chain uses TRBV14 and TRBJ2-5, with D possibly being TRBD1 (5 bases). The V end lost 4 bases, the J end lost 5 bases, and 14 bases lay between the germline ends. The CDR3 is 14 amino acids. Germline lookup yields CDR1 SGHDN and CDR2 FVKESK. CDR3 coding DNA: TGTGCCAGCAGCCTATTGGCAGGGCAGGAGACCCAGTACTTC. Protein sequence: CASSLLAGQETQYF.